This TCR beta chain emerged from a study of blood T cells in healthy people across ages. For this clonotype: Its antigen is currently unknown.

Study-level points and caveats: Any changes in expanded clonotypes were possibly confounded, as donor CMV status remained unknown. Greater diversity and more naive CD4+ cells were seen in long-lived donors than in aged donors.

The CDR3 is made up of 12 amino acids. V shed 6 bases and J shed 9 bases, with 12 bases lying between them. Germline loops: CDR1 ENHRY, CDR2 SYGVKD. A J-beta primer mix and a sample-barcoded 5' primer were used in a second PCR of roughly 7 to 12 cycles. TCRdb used MiXCR to reprocess the 5' RACE reads, holding one entry per CDR3 protein. The sample records around 1,500,000 distinct CDR3 sequences, roughly 28% being singletons. Sequencing used blood. The rearrangement links TRBV10-3 to TRBJ1-5; weak D call: TRBD1 (5 bases). The source is a woman aged 25 to 39 in good health. In DNA, the CDR3 is TGTGCCATCAGGGGCGAGAGGGGGCCCCAGCATTTT. This gives the protein CAIRGERGPQHF.